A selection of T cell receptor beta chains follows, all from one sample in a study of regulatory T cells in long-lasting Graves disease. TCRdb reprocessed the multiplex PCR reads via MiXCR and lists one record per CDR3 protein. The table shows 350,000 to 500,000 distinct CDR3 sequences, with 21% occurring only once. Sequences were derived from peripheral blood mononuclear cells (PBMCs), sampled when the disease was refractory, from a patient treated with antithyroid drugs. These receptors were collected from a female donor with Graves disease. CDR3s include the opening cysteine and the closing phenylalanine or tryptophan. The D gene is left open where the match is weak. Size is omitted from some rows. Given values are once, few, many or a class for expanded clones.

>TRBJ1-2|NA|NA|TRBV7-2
CASSAGLTNYGYTF
TGTGCCAGCAGCGCGGGACTTACAAACTATGGCTACACCTTC
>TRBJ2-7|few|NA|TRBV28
CASRRDELSSYEQYF
TGTGCCAGCAGACGGGACGAACTTAGCTCCTACGAGCAGTACTTC
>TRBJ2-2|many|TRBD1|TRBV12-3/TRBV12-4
CASRRTGAGELFF
TGTGCCAGCAGAAGGACAGGGGCCGGGGAGCTGTTTTTT
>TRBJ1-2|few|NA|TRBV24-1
CATSAGGELSYGYTF
TGTGCCACCAGTGCCGGGGGCGAGTTGAGCTATGGCTACACCTTC
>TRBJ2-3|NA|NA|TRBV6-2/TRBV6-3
CASSYRGVYTDTQYF
TGTGCCAGCAGTTATCGCGGGGTCTACACAGATACGCAGTATTTT
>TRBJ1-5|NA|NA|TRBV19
CASAPDGQPQHF
TGTGCCAGTGCTCCGGATGGTCAGCCCCAGCATTTT
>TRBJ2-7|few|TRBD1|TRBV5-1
CASSPGGQGMYEQYF
TGCGCCAGCAGCCCCGGTGGACAGGGTATGTACGAGCAGTACTTC
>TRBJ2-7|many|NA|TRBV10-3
CAIKQGREAEQYF
TGTGCCATCAAACAGGGTCGAGAAGCCGAGCAGTACTTC
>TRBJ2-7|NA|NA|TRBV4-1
CASSPNDGTYEQYF
TGCGCCAGCAGCCCGAACGACGGAACCTACGAGCAGTACTTC
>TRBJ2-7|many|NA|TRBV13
CASSRQGGAYEQYF
TGTGCCAGCAGCAGGCAGGGAGGTGCCTACGAGCAGTACTTC
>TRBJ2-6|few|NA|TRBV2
CASDEEGLSGANVLTF
TGTGCCTCCGACGAGGAGGGGCTCTCTGGGGCCAACGTCCTGACTTTC
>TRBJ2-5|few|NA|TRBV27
CASRRQETQYF
TGTGCCAGCAGACGCCAAGAGACCCAGTACTTC
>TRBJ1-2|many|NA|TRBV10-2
CASSESTAAYGYTF
TGCGCCAGCAGTGAGTCGACGGCGGCCTATGGCTACACCTTC
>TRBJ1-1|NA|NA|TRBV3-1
CASSQEVRVRMNTEAFF
TGTGCCAGCAGCCAGGAGGTACGGGTGCGGATGAACACTGAAGCTTTCTTT
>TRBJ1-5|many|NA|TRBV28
CATYPGQGGNQPQHF
TGTGCCACCTACCCGGGGCAGGGCGGTAATCAGCCCCAGCATTTT
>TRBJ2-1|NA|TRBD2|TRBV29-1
CSVDNRLGLAGGPNEQFF
TGCAGCGTTGACAACAGATTAGGACTAGCGGGAGGGCCAAATGAGCAGTTCTTC
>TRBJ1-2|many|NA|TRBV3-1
CASSPSSGYGYTF
TGTGCCAGCAGCCCATCCTCGGGATATGGCTACACCTTC
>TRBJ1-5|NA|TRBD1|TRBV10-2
CASSEPDRGDQPQHF
TGCGCCAGCAGTGAGCCCGACAGGGGTGACCAGCCCCAGCATTTT
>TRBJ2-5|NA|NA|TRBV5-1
CASSPGGGRSETQYF
TGCGCCAGCAGCCCAGGGGGCGGGAGGAGTGAGACCCAGTACTTC
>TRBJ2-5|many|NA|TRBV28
CASSIGRTRGSETQYF
TGTGCCAGCAGTATAGGAAGGACCCGCGGGTCGGAGACCCAGTACTTC
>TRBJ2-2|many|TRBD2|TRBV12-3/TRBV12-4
CASSPGLAGSGGGELFF
TGTGCCAGCAGTCCGGGACTAGCGGGATCAGGAGGCGGGGAGCTGTTTTTT
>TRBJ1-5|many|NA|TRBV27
CASSEPSGPQHF
TGTGCCAGCAGTGAGCCATCGGGACCCCAGCATTTT
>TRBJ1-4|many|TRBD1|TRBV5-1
CASSYGQGREKLFF
TGCGCCAGCAGCTATGGACAGGGAAGAGAAAAACTGTTTTTT
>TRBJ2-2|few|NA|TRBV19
CASSQNANTGELFF
TGTGCCAGTAGTCAGAACGCGAACACCGGGGAGCTGTTTTTT
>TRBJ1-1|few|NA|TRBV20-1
CSARDGRGFKAFF
TGCAGTGCTAGAGACGGTAGAGGGTTTAAAGCTTTCTTT
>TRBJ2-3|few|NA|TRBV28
CASSLLVSRSDTQYF
TGTGCCAGCAGTTTACTGGTCAGTAGGTCAGATACGCAGTATTTT
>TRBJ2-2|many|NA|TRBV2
CASSLWGNDGELFF
TGTGCCAGCAGTTTATGGGGAAATGACGGGGAGCTGTTTTTT
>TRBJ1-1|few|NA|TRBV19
CASMIGLEAFF
TGTGCCAGTATGATAGGGTTGGAAGCTTTCTTT
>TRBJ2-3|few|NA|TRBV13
CACSGPGDTQYF
TGTGCCTGTAGCGGTCCGGGGGATACGCAGTATTTT
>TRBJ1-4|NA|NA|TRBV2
CASKDPKGKLFF
TGTGCCAGCAAGGACCCTAAGGGAAAACTGTTTTTT
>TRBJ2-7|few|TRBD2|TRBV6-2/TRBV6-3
CASSPILAGGLYEQYF
TGTGCCAGCAGTCCGATTTTAGCGGGAGGGCTCTACGAGCAGTACTTC
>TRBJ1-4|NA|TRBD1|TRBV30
CAWSRQGSTNEKLFF
TGTGCCTGGAGTAGACAGGGTTCAACTAATGAAAAACTGTTTTTT
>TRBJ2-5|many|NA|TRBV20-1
CSASWVETQYF
TGCAGTGCTAGTTGGGTCGAGACCCAGTACTTC
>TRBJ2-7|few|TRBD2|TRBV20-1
CSARDWKLAGGRSSYEQYF
TGCAGTGCTAGAGATTGGAAACTAGCGGGAGGAAGGAGCTCCTACGAGCAGTACTTC
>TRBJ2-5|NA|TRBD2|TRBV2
CASTGTSGNTGETQYF
TGTGCCAGCACAGGGACTAGCGGGAATACGGGTGAGACCCAGTACTTC
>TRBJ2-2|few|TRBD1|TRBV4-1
CASSQQDRAGSGELFF
TGCGCCAGCAGCCAACAGGACAGGGCGGGATCCGGGGAGCTGTTTTTT
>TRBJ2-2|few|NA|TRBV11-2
CASSSPGGTFAGELFF
TGTGCCAGCAGCTCCCCCGGCGGGACGTTTGCCGGGGAGCTGTTTTTT
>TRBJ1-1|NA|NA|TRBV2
CASSGRSSLKNTEAFF
TGTGCCAGCAGTGGTCGGAGTTCCCTCAAGAACACTGAAGCTTTCTTT
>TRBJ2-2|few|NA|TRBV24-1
CATSLGTGELFF
TGTGCCACCAGTCTTGGCACCGGGGAGCTGTTTTTT
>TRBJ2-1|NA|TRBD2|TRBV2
CASSLTSAYNEQFF
TGTGCCAGCTCCCTGACTAGCGCTTACAATGAGCAGTTCTTC
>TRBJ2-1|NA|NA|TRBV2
CASLTRTNNEQFF
TGTGCCAGCCTCACCCGGACAAATAATGAGCAGTTCTTC
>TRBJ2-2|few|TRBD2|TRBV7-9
CASSLAGKTGELFF
TGTGCCAGCAGCCTAGCGGGGAAAACCGGGGAGCTGTTTTTT
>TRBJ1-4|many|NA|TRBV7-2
CASSPSFGEKLFF
TGTGCCAGCAGCCCAAGCTTCGGGGAAAAACTGTTTTTT
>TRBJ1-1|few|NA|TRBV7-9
CASSLRSNMNTEAFF
TGTGCCAGCAGCTTAAGGAGCAACATGAACACTGAAGCTTTCTTT
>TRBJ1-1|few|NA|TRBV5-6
CASSIVRLGIGNTEAFF
TGTGCCAGCAGCATAGTCCGGTTGGGGATCGGTAATACTGAAGCTTTCTTT
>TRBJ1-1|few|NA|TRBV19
CASTYFMGYTEAFF
TGTGCCAGTACCTACTTCATGGGTTACACTGAAGCTTTCTTT
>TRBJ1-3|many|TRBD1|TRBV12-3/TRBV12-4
CASSPRTGHSGNTIYF
TGTGCCAGCAGTCCACGGACAGGCCACTCTGGAAACACCATATATTTT
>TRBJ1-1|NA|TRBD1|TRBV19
CASSVMTGSTEAFF
TGTGCCAGTAGTGTTATGACAGGGAGCACTGAAGCTTTCTTT
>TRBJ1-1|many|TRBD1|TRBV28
CASRPDREDTEAFF
TGTGCCAGCAGACCTGACAGGGAGGACACTGAAGCTTTCTTT
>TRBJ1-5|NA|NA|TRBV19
CASSIDRWGNQPQHF
TGTGCCAGTAGTATAGATCGCTGGGGCAATCAGCCCCAGCATTTT
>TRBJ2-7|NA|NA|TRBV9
CASSVVGGPGNEQYF
TGTGCCAGCAGCGTAGTTGGAGGGCCAGGGAACGAGCAGTACTTC
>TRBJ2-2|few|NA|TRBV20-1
CSARGSGMSNTGELFF
TGCAGTGCTAGAGGCTCCGGGATGTCCAACACCGGGGAGCTGTTTTTT
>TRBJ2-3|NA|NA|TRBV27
CASSSIIDRPLGAPDTQYF
TGTGCCAGCAGTTCCATTATCGACAGGCCCCTAGGAGCCCCAGATACGCAGTATTTT
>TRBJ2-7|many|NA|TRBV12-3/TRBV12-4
CASSLGRLAPGDEQYF
TGTGCCAGCAGTTTAGGACGGCTAGCTCCGGGGGACGAGCAGTACTTC
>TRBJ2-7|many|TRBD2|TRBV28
CASSLSPIAGREQYF
TGTGCCAGCAGTTTATCTCCCATAGCGGGACGCGAGCAGTACTTC